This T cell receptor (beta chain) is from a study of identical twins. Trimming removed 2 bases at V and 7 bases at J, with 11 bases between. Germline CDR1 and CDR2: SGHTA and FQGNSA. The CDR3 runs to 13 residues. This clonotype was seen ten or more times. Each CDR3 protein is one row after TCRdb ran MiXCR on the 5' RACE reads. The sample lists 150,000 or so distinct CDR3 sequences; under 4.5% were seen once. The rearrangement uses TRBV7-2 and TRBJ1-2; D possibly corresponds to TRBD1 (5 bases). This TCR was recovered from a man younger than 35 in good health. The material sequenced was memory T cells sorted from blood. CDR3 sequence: CASSLRDLRGYTF. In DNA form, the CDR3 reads TGTGCCAGCAGCTTAAGGGACTTACGTGGCTACACCTTC.